What follows is one T cell receptor (beta chain) and its context. Its antigen is unidentified. The sample originates from a study of Graves' ophthalmopathy and Graves' hyperthyroidism. Study context: Cases classed as stable hyperthyroidism had no ophthalmopathy within 18 months of follow-up.

Symptoms, serum thyroxine and TRAb, thyroid ultrasound, and orbital computed tomography formed the diagnostic basis. Trimming stripped 4 bases from V and 2 bases from J, with 11 bases between. This CDR3 is built from 13 residues. CDR1 and CDR2 (germline): GTSNPN, SVGIG (reference sequence). RNA served as the template for amplifying TCR beta CDR3 regions. HTBI primers were used in a first-round RT-PCR, which preceded a second-round multiplex PCR. TCRdb fed the multiplex PCR reads into MiXCR, producing one record per CDR3 protein. Among about 500,000 distinct CDR3 sequences, 35% to 40% were seen once, and the ten largest hold approximately 4.1%. Study-level findings and limits: Most expanded clonotypes in thyroid above 0.001 frequency also showed up in blood.

The chain combines TRBV30 with TRBJ1-2; possibly TRBD1 for D (5 bases). What was sequenced was peripheral blood or thyroid tissue (not recorded which). This receptor was identified in an adult man with Graves' hyperthyroidism. As DNA, the CDR3 is TGTGCCTGGAACCGGGAGGGGAACTATGGCTACACCTTC. Amino acids: CAWNREGNYGYTF.